The T cell receptor beta chain described here comes from a study of tumor-infiltrating lymphocytes in localized non-small cell lung cancer. The repertoire was sequenced with immunoSEQ multiplex PCR; TCRdb's copy has only in-frame clones and lacks some. The sample carries more than 9,500 clones, 80% to 90% recorded once. V lost 5 bases, J lost 1 base, and 8 bases lay in between. Germline V lookup: CDR1 SGHAT, CDR2 FQNNGV. The CDR3 is 13 amino acids. In regard to this clone: Its antigen is still unknown.

General study results and limits: Available tissue quantity limited TCR sequencing to a patient subset. Technical variation could not be separated from intratumor heterogeneity here. Higher tumor T cell infiltration than in uninvolved lung was supported by TCRbeta sequencing. Recurrence-free survival showed no association with tumor T-cell fraction.

The receptor's source is a human donor with non-small cell lung cancer. The chain couples TRBV11-2 to TRBJ1-1; D remains ambiguous. Sequenced material: lung tumor tissue. DNA of the CDR3: TGTGCCAGCAGCCAGTTAGCGAACACTGAAGCTTTCTTT. This codes for CASSQLANTEAFF.